The 19 T cell receptor beta chains presented below share a single source sample, sequenced in a study of blood T cell repertoires in COVID-19. The protocol was immunoSEQ multiplex PCR, while the TCRdb copy is restricted to in-frame clones and leaves out a portion. The sample consists of 350,000 to 450,000 clones, 80% to 90% of them appearing once. The sequenced sample was peripheral blood. The receptors derive from a man aged 35-49 years with acute or convalescent COVID-19.

The chain is built from TRBV7-2 and TRBJ2-7; D perhaps matches TRBD2 (7 bases). Germline CDR1 and CDR2: SGHTA and FQGNSA. CDR3 length: 15 amino acids. V was pared by 5 bases and J by 4 bases, with 18 bases between. For the CDR3, the DNA is TGTGCCAGCAGCGAGCCGCGGGGGCGGACGTACGAGCAGTACTTC. This encodes CASSEPRGRTYEQYF.

This chain connects TRBV7-2 to TRBJ2-1; tentatively, D is TRBD2 (6 bases). This CDR3 has 14 amino acids. Between the trimmed V and J ends, which lost 6 bases and 3 bases, there was a span of 12 bases. Germline CDR1 SGHTA, CDR2 FQGNSA. CDR3 sequence (DNA): TGTGCCAGCAGTCTGCGGGGATACTACAATGAGCAGTTCTTC. This gives the protein CASSLRGYYNEQFF.

The V call is TRBV28, the J call TRBJ1-5; TRBD1 matches 7 bases. The CDR3 sequence is 13 residues long. Germline V gene sequence: CDR1 MDHEN, CDR2 SYDVKM. J gave up 9 bases and V 3 bases, and 5 bases lay outside the gene matches. DNA of the CDR3: TGTGCCAGCAGTTTTAGACAGGGAGGGCCCCAGCATTTT. Translated: CASSFRQGGPQHF.

The gene calls are TRBV5-1 and TRBJ1-1, with a possible D match to TRBD1 (6 bases). V was clipped by 3 bases and J by 2 bases, with 14 bases between them. The CDR3 contains 15 residues. CDR1 SGHRS and CDR2 YFSETQ come from the germline V gene. The CDR3 nucleotides are TGCGCCAGCAGCTCCCTTGACAGGCCCAACACTGAAGCTTTCTTT. Amino acid sequence: CASSSLDRPNTEAFF.

This clone is a singleton in its sample. The chain carries TRBV2 and TRBJ2-7; tentatively, D is TRBD2 (5 bases). The CDR3 runs 14 residues. Deletions cut 3 bases from V and 5 bases from J, with 14 bases between. CDR1 and CDR2 from the germline V gene are SNHLY and FYNNEI. CDR3 DNA sequence: TGTGCCAGCAGTGACCCCTTCGAGGGAGACGAGCAGTACTTC. Protein sequence: CASSDPFEGDEQYF.

This rearrangement joins TRBV14 to TRBJ2-1; 8 bases are shared with TRBD2. Trimming cost V 0 bases and J 13 bases; bases outside gene matches: 11. Germline CDR1 reads SGHDN; CDR2 reads FVKESK. This CDR3 has 15 residues. In DNA, the CDR3 is TGTGCCAGCAGCCAAGAATTAGCGGGGAGGGTTGATCAGTTCTTC. Translated: CASSQELAGRVDQFF.

In DNA form, the CDR3 reads TGTGCCAGCAGGGACAGGGTCGGGCAGCCCCAGCATTTT. Its translation: CASRDRVGQPQHF. The V call is TRBV12-3 or TRBV12-4, the J call TRBJ1-5; 8 bases fit TRBD1. Losses at the gene ends were 6 bases for V and 7 bases for J; bases not matched to a gene: 5. This CDR3 is built from 13 residues.

The V call is TRBV6-5, the J call TRBJ2-7; 11 positions match TRBD1. V lost 6 bases to trimming and J lost 7 bases; unmatched junction nucleotides: 8. Germline V lookup: CDR1 MNHEY, CDR2 SVGAGI. This CDR3 contains 14 residues. The CDR3 region has the DNA TGTGCCAGCAGAAGGACAGGGGGCTCGGGTGAGCAGTACTTC. Protein product: CASRRTGGSGEQYF.

This clone was found once. This sequence joins TRBV5-1 and TRBJ1-3; D unresolved. Per germline, CDR1 SGHRS and CDR2 YFSETQ. This CDR3 comprises 15 residues. The V and J ends lost 4 bases and 0 bases respectively, with 11 bases between them. The CDR3 DNA reads as TGCGCCAGCAGCGACCAAACTACCTCTGGAAACACCATATATTTT. Amino acids: CASSDQTTSGNTIYF.

This clone was seen once. This chain connects TRBV20-1 to TRBJ1-4, with D tentatively TRBD1 (6 bases). Germline V lookup: CDR1 DFQATT, CDR2 SNEGSKA (reference sequence). This CDR3 spans 17 amino acids. V gave up 8 bases and J gave up 0 bases, with 22 bases separating them. As DNA, the CDR3 is TGCAGTACTCGTGCTAGGGGACATTCTACAACTAATGAAAAACTGTTTTTT. This encodes CSTRARGHSTTNEKLFF.

CDR3 sequence (DNA): TGTGCCAGTAGTATGATTCTAGCGTCCTACGAGCAGTACTTC. Its protein is CASSMILASYEQYF. The rearrangement uses TRBV19 and TRBJ2-7; perhaps TRBD2 as D (6 bases). The V gene's germline CDR1 is LNHDA and CDR2 SQIVND (reference sequence). The V and J ends lost 3 bases and 1 base respectively, with 10 bases between them. This CDR3 spans 14 amino acids.

The chain combines TRBV7-9 with TRBJ1-2; D remains ambiguous. CDR3 length: 18 residues. Germline CDR1 is SEHNR and CDR2 is FQNEAQ (reference sequence). The germline V and J ends were trimmed by 5 bases and 3 bases, with 25 bases remaining between them. CDR3 nucleotides: TGTGCCAGCAGCATGACATTTCCTTCCACGCCCGAAGACTATGGCTACACCTTC. Protein: CASSMTFPSTPEDYGYTF. Looking up the rest from reference TRBV7-9 and TRBJ1-2 gives the full variable domain: DTGVSQNPRHKITKRGQNVTFRCDPISEHNRLYWYRQTLGQGPEFLTYFQNEAQLEKSRLLSDRFSAERPKGSFSTLEIQRTEQGDSAMYLCASSMTFPSTPEDYGYTFGSGTRLTVV.

CDR3 bases: TGTGCCAGTAGTATAGCCGGGGGGCACAATGAGCAGTTCTTC. This translates into CASSIAGGHNEQFF. The rearrangement uses TRBV19 and TRBJ2-1, with D possibly TRBD2 on 7 matching bases. The CDR3 has 14 amino acids. Germline assignment: CDR1 LNHDA and CDR2 SQIVND (reference sequence). The V gene lost 1 base and the J gene lost 5 bases, with 9 bases spanning the gap.

The V and J genes are TRBV7-4 and TRBJ2-7; 7 bases agree with TRBD2. This CDR3 is built from 16 residues. Germline CDR1 reads SGHVT; CDR2 reads SQSDAQ. V trimming: 1 base; J trimming: 5 bases; junction bases outside the gene matches: 11. CDR3 nucleotides: TGTGCCAGCAGCTTAGGGCGGACTAGATTACTTCACGAGCAGTACTTC. The encoded protein is CASSLGRTRLLHEQYF.

The J gene is TRBJ1-2, the V gene TRBV5-4; TRBD1 matches 8 bases. Germline CDR1 is SGHNT and CDR2 is YYREEE (reference sequence). V was clipped by 4 bases and J by 2 bases; unmatched bases: 13. This CDR3 region has 17 residues. CDR3 residues: CASSPKRGRTGNYGYTF. The CDR3 region has the DNA TGTGCCAGCAGCCCGAAACGAGGACGGACAGGGAACTATGGCTACACCTTC.

The genes are TRBV6-4 and TRBJ2-3; 8 bases line up with TRBD2. This CDR3 is 16 amino acids long. Germline V CDR1 and CDR2: MRHNA, SNTAGT. V lost 0 bases to trimming and J lost 1 base; unmatched junction nucleotides: 3. The CDR3 region has the DNA TGTGCCAGCAGTGACTCGACCGGGGGGGGCACAGATACGCAGTATTTT. Amino acid sequence: CASSDSTGGGTDTQYF.

The V and J genes are TRBV15 and TRBJ1-5; 9 bases match TRBD1. V dropped 5 bases and J dropped 3; count of bases not matched to a gene: 5. In germline, CDR1 is LNHNV, CDR2 YYDKDF (reference sequence). This CDR3 spans 15 amino acids. Here the CDR3 DNA reads TGTGCCACCAGCTCAGACAGGGGGGCCAATCAGCCCCAGCATTTT. It yields the protein CATSSDRGANQPQHF.

This chain links TRBV5-5 with TRBJ1-1; 8 bases line up with TRBD1. The V segment lost 2 bases and the J segment 1 base; nucleotides outside the gene matches: 4. The CDR3 covers 15 residues. Germline V gives CDR1 SGHKS, CDR2 YYEKEE (reference sequence). This chain's CDR3 is CASSLRTGRNTEAFF. The CDR3 DNA is TGTGCCAGCAGCTTAAGGACAGGGCGGAACACTGAAGCTTTCTTT. Drawing the rest from reference TRBV5-5 and TRBJ1-1, the complete variable domain is DAGVTQSPTHLIKTRGQQVTLRCSPISGHKSVSWYQQVLGQGPQFIFQYYEKEERGRGNFPDRFSARQFPNYSSELNVNALLLGDSALYLCASSLRTGRNTEAFFGQGTRLTVV.

The gene calls are TRBV19 and TRBJ1-4; 8 bases align to TRBD1. Germline CDR1 and CDR2: LNHDA and SQIVND (reference sequence). J was trimmed by 5 bases and V by 9 bases; bases with no gene match: 8. The CDR3 loop spans 14 amino acids. The CDR3 nucleotides are TGTGCCAGCGACGGAGGACAGGGCAATGAAAAACTGTTTTTT. Its translation is CASDGGQGNEKLFF.